This T cell receptor beta chain was identified in a study of OX40 agonist ivuxolimab in advanced cancers. Study overall: Ivuxolimab is a fully human IgG2 antibody that activates OX40 (CD134). Three dose-escalation patients had partial responses: one with hepatocellular carcinoma and two with cutaneous melanoma.

Sequenced by immunoSEQ multiplex PCR; TCRdb stores in-frame clones only, minus some. The repertoire has 20,000 to 25,000 clones, more than 65% of them found once; the top ten carry approximately 15%. With 10 bases removed from V and 8 bases from J, the gap between germline ends came to 17 bases. There are 12 residues in the CDR3. Germline CDR1 MNHEY, CDR2 SVGAGI. The clonotype originates from an adult with an advanced solid tumor such as melanoma, head and neck, liver or kidney cancer. The source material was CD4+ or CD8+ T cells sorted from blood, sampled in a trial of the OX40 agonist ivuxolimab. This rearrangement joins TRBV6-5 to TRBJ1-1, with D perhaps matching TRBD1 (5 bases). The CDR3 sequence: CANTLGGIEAFF. DNA for the CDR3: TGTGCCAACACGTTGGGGGGAATAGAAGCTTTCTTT.